Listed below are T cell receptor beta chains from one sample, sequenced in a study of blood T cell repertoires in COVID-19. The data were produced by immunoSEQ multiplex PCR, yet TCRdb's version contains in-frame clones alone and is incomplete. The sample holds roughly 35,000 clones, 78% seen once. The material sequenced was peripheral blood. Receptor source: a man aged 80 or over with acute or convalescent COVID-19. The CDR3 runs from the conserved cysteine through the conserved F or W. Fields, in order: CDR3 length, V gene, clone size, D gene, J gene, CDR3 DNA, CDR3 protein. A D gene is named only where the DNA matches it firmly. Size tells how often a clone was seen (once, few, many) or the class of an expanded clone, and some rows leave it out.

length: 13
V: TRBV11-2
size: once
D: TRBD1
J: TRBJ2-5
DNA: TGTGCCAGCAGCCGGACAGGGTTAGAGACCCAGTACTTC
CDR3: CASSRTGLETQYF

length: 15
V: TRBV5-1
size: -
D: TRBD2
J: TRBJ2-3
DNA: TGCGCCAGCAGCTTAGCGGGGGGGTTCACAGATACGCAGTATTTT
CDR3: CASSLAGGFTDTQYF

length: 16
V: TRBV7-6
size: -
D: TRBD1
J: TRBJ1-6
DNA: TGTGCCAGCAGCGGCGACCCCGGGACAGGCACTAGGGCCCTCCACTTT
CDR3: CASSGDPGTGTRALHF

length: 13
V: TRBV6-6
size: few
D: -
J: TRBJ1-5
DNA: TGTGCCAGCAGTGATCAGGGGCCAGGGCCCCAGCATTTT
CDR3: CASSDQGPGPQHF

length: 14
V: TRBV5-4
size: -
D: TRBD1
J: TRBJ1-1
DNA: TGTGCCAGCAGCTTCCGGGACAGCCGCACTGAAGCTTTCTTT
CDR3: CASSFRDSRTEAFF

length: 13
V: TRBV30
size: -
D: -
J: TRBJ1-6
DNA: TGTGCCTTATCCAGAGACAGTAATTCACCCCTCCACTTT
CDR3: CALSRDSNSPLHF

length: 15
V: TRBV6-1
size: few
D: -
J: TRBJ1-6
DNA: TGTGCCAGCAGTGAATCACAGGGCGGCAATTCACCCCTCCACTTT
CDR3: CASSESQGGNSPLHF

length: 13
V: TRBV19
size: -
D: -
J: TRBJ2-7
DNA: TGTGCCAGTAGTATAGCAGGGACATACGAGCAGTACTTC
CDR3: CASSIAGTYEQYF

length: 14
V: TRBV10-3
size: -
D: TRBD1
J: TRBJ1-2
DNA: TGTGCCATCAGCGACAGGGATTGGATCTATGGCTACACCTTC
CDR3: CAISDRDWIYGYTF

length: 14
V: TRBV19
size: few
D: TRBD2
J: TRBJ2-3
DNA: TGTGCCAGTAGTATAGTAGCGGGGTTAGATACGCAGTATTTT
CDR3: CASSIVAGLDTQYF

length: 18
V: TRBV9
size: -
D: TRBD2
J: TRBJ2-7
DNA: TGTGCCAGCAGCGTAGCTCCTAGCGGGGGGTCCAATTTCTACGAGCAGTACTTC
CDR3: CASSVAPSGGSNFYEQYF

length: 17
V: TRBV4-3
size: once
D: TRBD2
J: TRBJ2-4
DNA: TGCGCCAGCAGCCAAGAGCTGTCCCGGGACTATTCGAACATTCAGTACTTC
CDR3: CASSQELSRDYSNIQYF

length: 14
V: TRBV11-3
size: few
D: -
J: TRBJ2-1
DNA: TGTGCCAGCAGCTTAGGCGGAGCACGCAATGAGCAGTTCTTC
CDR3: CASSLGGARNEQFF

length: 14
V: TRBV11-1
size: -
D: TRBD1
J: TRBJ2-7
DNA: TGTGCCAGCAGCTTAGAAACAGGGGGATACGAGCAGTACTTC
CDR3: CASSLETGGYEQYF

length: 15
V: TRBV10-3
size: -
D: -
J: TRBJ1-3
DNA: TGTGCCATCAGAGCCACAGGGAGCTCTGGAAACACCATATATTTT
CDR3: CAIRATGSSGNTIYF

length: 16
V: TRBV9
size: -
D: TRBD2
J: TRBJ2-7
DNA: TGTGCCAGCAGCGAGGCTTGGGGGGGGGTACCCTACGAGCAGTACTTC
CDR3: CASSEAWGGVPYEQYF

length: 14
V: TRBV19
size: -
D: -
J: TRBJ1-4
DNA: TGTGCCAGCCAAAGGGGAAGGGCTAATGAAAAACTGTTTTTT
CDR3: CASQRGRANEKLFF

length: 11
V: TRBV5-6
size: -
D: -
J: TRBJ2-2
DNA: TGTGCCAGCAGCATTCACGGGGAGCTGTTTTTT
CDR3: CASSIHGELFF

length: 15
V: TRBV7-7
size: -
D: -
J: TRBJ1-3
DNA: TGTGCTAGCAGCGCGGGACGGCTCTCTGGAAACACCATATATTTT
CDR3: CASSAGRLSGNTIYF

length: 18
V: TRBV5-6
size: -
D: TRBD1
J: TRBJ2-6
DNA: TGTGCCAGCAGGAAGAGACAGGGGACAGGGGCTGGGGCCAACGTCCTGACTTTC
CDR3: CASRKRQGTGAGANVLTF

length: 15
V: TRBV9
size: -
D: TRBD1
J: TRBJ2-1
DNA: TGTGCCAGCAGCGTAGGACAGGGGGGAGTAAATGAGCAGTTCTTC
CDR3: CASSVGQGGVNEQFF

length: 15
V: TRBV3-1/TRBV3-2
size: -
D: -
J: TRBJ1-2
DNA: TGTGCCAGCAGCCAACAGAGGGTAGCTAACTATGGCTACACCTTC
CDR3: CASSQQRVANYGYTF

length: 12
V: TRBV27
size: few
D: TRBD2
J: TRBJ2-7
DNA: TGTGCCAGCGGGTGGACTAGCGGGGGGCAGTACTTC
CDR3: CASGWTSGGQYF

length: 13
V: TRBV5-1
size: -
D: TRBD1
J: TRBJ1-2
DNA: TGCGCCAGCAGCTTGGGAGACAGGGGAGTACACACCTTC
CDR3: CASSLGDRGVHTF

length: 16
V: TRBV7-9
size: -
D: TRBD2
J: TRBJ2-3
DNA: TGTGCCAGCAGGGCGGCTTTAGGCGGGGGGACAGATACGCAGTATTTT
CDR3: CASRAALGGGTDTQYF

length: 12
V: TRBV7-2
size: -
D: -
J: TRBJ2-2
DNA: TGTGCCAGCAGCCCGTCGACCGGGGAGCTGTTTTTT
CDR3: CASSPSTGELFF

length: 15
V: TRBV7-9
size: -
D: TRBD1
J: TRBJ1-2
DNA: TGTGCCAGCAGCCCAAGAACGAGGGGGCTTGATGGCTACACCTTC
CDR3: CASSPRTRGLDGYTF

length: 12
V: TRBV12-3/TRBV12-4
size: -
D: -
J: TRBJ1-2
DNA: TGTGCCAGCAGTACCCAGGGTGATGGCTACACCTTC
CDR3: CASSTQGDGYTF

length: 16
V: TRBV9
size: -
D: TRBD2
J: TRBJ2-2
DNA: TGTGCCAGCAGCACCCGGACTAGCGGGGGGGCCGGGGAGCTGTTTTTT
CDR3: CASSTRTSGGAGELFF

length: 13
V: TRBV7-9
size: few
D: -
J: TRBJ2-2
DNA: TGTGCCAGCAGCTGGGCCTTCAATTGGGAGCTGTTTTTT
CDR3: CASSWAFNWELFF

length: 16
V: TRBV7-8
size: -
D: TRBD1
J: TRBJ2-2
DNA: TGTGCCAGCAGCCGACAGGGGCCCCCGAACACCGGGGAGCTGTTTTTT
CDR3: CASSRQGPPNTGELFF

length: 12
V: TRBV19
size: -
D: -
J: TRBJ2-5
DNA: TGTGCCAGCGGACTAGGGGGAGAGACCCAGTACTTC
CDR3: CASGLGGETQYF

length: 13
V: TRBV15
size: -
D: -
J: TRBJ2-5
DNA: TGTGCCACCAGCAGGGACAGACAAGAGACCCAGTACTTC
CDR3: CATSRDRQETQYF

length: 13
V: TRBV19
size: -
D: -
J: TRBJ2-7
DNA: TGTGCCAGTAGTATACCAGGGTCCTACGAGCAGTACTTC
CDR3: CASSIPGSYEQYF

length: 15
V: TRBV5-1
size: -
D: TRBD2
J: TRBJ2-2
DNA: TGCGCCAGCAGCTACGTCGCGGGGGGCACCGGGGAGCTGTTTTTT
CDR3: CASSYVAGGTGELFF

length: 15
V: TRBV7-3
size: -
D: TRBD1
J: TRBJ2-7
DNA: TGTGCCAGCAGCTTAGCTGCGGGACAGGGGTACGAGCAGTACTTC
CDR3: CASSLAAGQGYEQYF

length: 15
V: TRBV7-2
size: -
D: -
J: TRBJ1-3
DNA: TGTGCCAGCAGCTTAAGTCTCGGGTCTGGAAACACCATATATTTT
CDR3: CASSLSLGSGNTIYF

length: 21
V: TRBV4-3
size: -
D: TRBD2
J: TRBJ2-3
DNA: TGCGCCAGCAGCCAAGATCGGGTGGGGACTAGTAGCGGGCCTGGGACAGATACGCAGTATTTT
CDR3: CASSQDRVGTSSGPGTDTQYF

length: 13
V: TRBV7-9
size: -
D: -
J: TRBJ2-1
DNA: TGTGCCAGCTCGGGCCGGGGGTACAATGAGCAGTTCTTC
CDR3: CASSGRGYNEQFF

length: 17
V: TRBV3-1/TRBV3-2
size: -
D: TRBD2
J: TRBJ2-5
DNA: TGTGCCAGCAGCCCCGATAGCGGGGGGGTCAATCAAGAGACCCAGTACTTC
CDR3: CASSPDSGGVNQETQYF

length: 13
V: TRBV19
size: -
D: -
J: TRBJ2-7
DNA: TGTGCCAGTAGTAACGGGGGGCAGTACGAGCAGTACTTC
CDR3: CASSNGGQYEQYF

length: 16
V: TRBV4-3
size: -
D: TRBD2
J: TRBJ2-3
DNA: TGCGCCAGCAGCCGGATGCCGCGGGGGGGCGCAGATACGCAGTATTTT
CDR3: CASSRMPRGGADTQYF

length: 13
V: TRBV10-3
size: once
D: -
J: TRBJ1-2
DNA: TGTGCCATCAATCCAGGGGCCGACTATGGCTACACCTTC
CDR3: CAINPGADYGYTF

length: 14
V: TRBV5-1
size: -
D: -
J: TRBJ2-1
DNA: TGCGCCAGCAGCTTGGGAGCCGAATACAATGAGCAGTTCTTC
CDR3: CASSLGAEYNEQFF

length: 14
V: TRBV10-2
size: -
D: -
J: TRBJ1-6
DNA: TGCGCCAGCAAGGACACTTTCTATAATTCACCCCTCCACTTT
CDR3: CASKDTFYNSPLHF

length: 18
V: TRBV4-1
size: few
D: TRBD1
J: TRBJ1-6
DNA: TGCGCCAGCAGCCAAGTATCCGCGGCAGGGGGTGATAATTCACCCCTCCACTTT
CDR3: CASSQVSAAGGDNSPLHF

length: 15
V: TRBV6-5
size: -
D: TRBD1
J: TRBJ2-5
DNA: TGTGCCAGCAGAGGGACAGGTGGGGAGGTGGAGACCCAGTACTTC
CDR3: CASRGTGGEVETQYF

length: 11
V: TRBV6-6
size: -
D: -
J: TRBJ1-1
DNA: TGTGCCAGCAGTTATAGCGACGCGGCTTTCTTT
CDR3: CASSYSDAAFF

length: 17
V: TRBV4-2
size: few
D: TRBD2
J: TRBJ2-3
DNA: TGTGCCAGCAGGCCATCACGGACTAGCGGGTTGTTGGATACGCAGTATTTT
CDR3: CASRPSRTSGLLDTQYF

length: 15
V: TRBV11-2
size: -
D: -
J: TRBJ2-1
DNA: TGTGCCAGCAGCTTAAGGATAGCCTCCTACAATGAGCAGTTCTTC
CDR3: CASSLRIASYNEQFF

length: 14
V: TRBV30
size: once
D: TRBD2
J: TRBJ2-1
DNA: TGTGCCTTGCTAGCGGGGAGCTCCTACAATGAGCAGTTCTTC
CDR3: CALLAGSSYNEQFF

length: 13
V: TRBV30
size: -
D: -
J: TRBJ1-1
DNA: TGTGCCTGGAGTCAACAGTCGAACACTGAAGCTTTCTTT
CDR3: CAWSQQSNTEAFF

length: 15
V: TRBV5-1
size: -
D: -
J: TRBJ2-3
DNA: TGCGCCAGCAGCTCTGTGCGGGGGCCCACAGATACGCAGTATTTT
CDR3: CASSSVRGPTDTQYF